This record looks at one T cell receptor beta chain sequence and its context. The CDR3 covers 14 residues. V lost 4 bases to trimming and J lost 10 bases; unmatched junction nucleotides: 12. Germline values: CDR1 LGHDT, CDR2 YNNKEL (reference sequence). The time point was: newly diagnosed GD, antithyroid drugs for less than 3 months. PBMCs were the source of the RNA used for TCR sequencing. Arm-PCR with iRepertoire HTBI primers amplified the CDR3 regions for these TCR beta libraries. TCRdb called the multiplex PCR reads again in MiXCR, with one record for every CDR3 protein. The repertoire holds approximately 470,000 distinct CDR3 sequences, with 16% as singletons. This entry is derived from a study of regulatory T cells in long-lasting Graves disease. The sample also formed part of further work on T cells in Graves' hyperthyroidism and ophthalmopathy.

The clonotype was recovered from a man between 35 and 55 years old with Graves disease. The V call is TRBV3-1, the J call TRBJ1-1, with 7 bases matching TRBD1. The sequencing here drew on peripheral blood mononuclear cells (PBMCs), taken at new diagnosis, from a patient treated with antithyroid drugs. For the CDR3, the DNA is TGTGCCAGCAGCCGGTTGGATCAGGGGGTGGGAGCTTTCTTT. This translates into CASSRLDQGVGAFF.